The T cell receptor (beta chain) under discussion was sequenced for a study of blood T cell repertoires in COVID-19. At the level of the study: Samples came from the United States, Italy and Spain, spanning acute and convalescent COVID-19.

Using immunoSEQ multiplex PCR, the repertoire was profiled, and TCRdb retains in-frame clones only, with some absent. The data show 250,000 to 300,000 clones, 80% to 90% seen once. Between the trimmed V and J ends, which lost 4 bases and 6 bases, there was a span of 11 bases. This CDR3 is built from 13 residues. Germline lookup yields CDR1 SGHDT and CDR2 YYEEEE. Sample: peripheral blood. The J gene is TRBJ2-4, the V gene TRBV5-6, with D perhaps TRBD1 or TRBD2 (6 bases each). The sequence was obtained from a woman in her 70s with COVID-19, enrolled during active disease. The CDR3, as DNA: TGTGCCAGCAGCCTGGGGGGCGGAAACATTCAGTACTTC. It encodes CASSLGGGNIQYF.